These T cell receptor beta chains were read from a single sample in a study of identical twins. TCRdb reprocessed the 5' RACE reads with MiXCR, giving one entry per CDR3 protein. The sample holds approximately 210,000 distinct CDR3 sequences, 15% seen once. These same data were also listed under a study on T cells expressing NK-cell markers.

Material for sequencing was CD8+ T cells sorted from blood. The receptor set was obtained from a young woman in good health. Each CDR3 is given with its conserved first and last residue. D genes are given only for firm matches. Clone size appears in some rows only: once, few, many, or a class for an expanded clone.

>TRBV27|few|TRBJ2-1|TRBD2
TGTGCCAGCAGTTTTCTTGTGGGAGGGCCAATCAATGAGCAGTTCTTC
CASSFLVGGPINEQFF
>TRBV2|few|TRBJ2-7|TRBD2
TGTGCCAGCACCCTTTCGGGGGGGATCGTCGAGCAGTACTTC
CASTLSGGIVEQYF
>TRBV9|NA|TRBJ2-1|TRBD1
TGTGCCAGCAGCGCAAACCAGGGGGCGCCGAGGAATTCCAATGAGCAGTTCTTC
CASSANQGAPRNSNEQFF
>TRBV10-3|few|TRBJ1-2|NA
TGTGCCATCACGTCCGGGGAAGCTAACTATGGCTACACCTTC
CAITSGEANYGYTF
>TRBV12-3/TRBV12-4|few|TRBJ1-1|TRBD1
TGTGCCAGCAGTCCGTCCGGACAGGGGAACACTGAAGCTTTCTTT
CASSPSGQGNTEAFF
>TRBV7-9|NA|TRBJ2-7|NA
TGTGCCAGCCTAGGGGACGGCTACGAGCAGTACTTC
CASLGDGYEQYF
>TRBV12-3/TRBV12-4|NA|TRBJ1-1|NA
TGTGCCAGCAGTTCAGGTAGCACTGAAGCTTTCTTT
CASSSGSTEAFF
>TRBV11-2|few|TRBJ2-1|TRBD2
TGTGCCAGCAGCTTAGCCGTGACTAGCAGAACCAACAATGAGCAGTTCTTC
CASSLAVTSRTNNEQFF
>TRBV4-1|NA|TRBJ2-2|TRBD2
TGCGCCAGCAGCCAACCGGGGGGCACCGGGGAGCTGTTTTTT
CASSQPGGTGELFF
>TRBV4-3|few|TRBJ2-7|TRBD1
TGCGCCAGCAGCCAAGCCTTTTATGGACAGGGGGCCTACGAGCAGTACTTC
CASSQAFYGQGAYEQYF
>TRBV28|NA|TRBJ2-3|NA
TGTGCCAGCAGGTACGGCGGTAGCACAGATACGCAGTATTTT
CASRYGGSTDTQYF